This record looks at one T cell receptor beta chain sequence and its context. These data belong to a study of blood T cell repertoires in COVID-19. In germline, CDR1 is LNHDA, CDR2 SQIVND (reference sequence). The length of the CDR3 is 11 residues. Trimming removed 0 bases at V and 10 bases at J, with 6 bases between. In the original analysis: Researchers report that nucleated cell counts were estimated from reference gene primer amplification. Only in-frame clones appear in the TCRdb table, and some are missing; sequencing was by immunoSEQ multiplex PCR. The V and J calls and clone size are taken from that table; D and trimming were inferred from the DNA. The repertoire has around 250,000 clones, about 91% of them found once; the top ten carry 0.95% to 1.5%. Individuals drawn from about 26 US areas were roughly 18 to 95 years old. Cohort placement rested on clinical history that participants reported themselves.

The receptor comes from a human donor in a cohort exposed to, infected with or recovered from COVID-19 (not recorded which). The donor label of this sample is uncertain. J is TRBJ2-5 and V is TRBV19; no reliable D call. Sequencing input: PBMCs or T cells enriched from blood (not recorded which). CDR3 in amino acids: CASSIDRDQYF. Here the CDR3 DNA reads TGTGCCAGTAGTATAGATCGAGACCAGTACTTC.